This T cell receptor (beta chain) emerged from a study of T cells in Graves' hyperthyroidism and ophthalmopathy. Regarding the study as a whole: The model made its ophthalmopathy prediction, and onset followed a median about 6 months later.

Amplification targeted TCR beta CDR3 regions from RNA transcripts. The study used the HTBI primer set for a first-round RT-PCR of the TCR CDR3. TCRdb processed the multiplex PCR reads anew with MiXCR; each CDR3 protein has one entry. The sample yields about 640,000 distinct CDR3 sequences, 45% seen once. With regard to this clonotype: Its specificity is unknown.

V lost 7 bases, J lost 0 bases, and 15 bases lay in between. This CDR3 is built from 15 residues. Per the germline V gene, CDR1 is SQVTM and CDR2 is ANQGSEA. The TCR was taken from an adult man with Graves' disease, either hyperthyroidism or ophthalmopathy (not recorded which). Material: peripheral blood or thyroid tissue (not recorded which). The V call is TRBV29-1, the J call TRBJ1-4; D remains unclear. This CDR3 is CSAQATFATNEKLFF. CDR3 nucleotides: TGCAGCGCCCAGGCGACCTTTGCAACTAATGAAAAACTGTTTTTT.